Below are 2 T cell receptor beta chains sequenced from a single sample in a study of T cell repertoires in cytomegalovirus infection. From the reads, TCRdb called clonotypes with MiXCR, one entry per CDR3 protein. The repertoire holds fewer than 550,000 distinct CDR3 sequences, with 16% as singletons. Sequenced material: CD8+ T cells from PBMCs. The receptors come from a human donor in good health (CMV status not recorded). Some clones in this sample may be carry-over from other donors' samples.

This clonotype was seen a handful of times. The chain couples TRBV9 to TRBJ1-5; D perhaps matches TRBD1 (5 bases). Germline V gives CDR1 SGDLS, CDR2 YYNGEE. Deletions cut 0 bases from V and 0 bases from J, with 10 bases between. This CDR3 is 16 amino acids long. CDR3 coding DNA: TGTGCCAGCAGCGTAGGAACAGGTTCTAGCAATCAGCCCCAGCATTTT. Translation gives CASSVGTGSSNQPQHF.

CDR3 sequence (DNA): TGCGCCAGCAGCTGGCCTCGATCGGGGCCAGAGAACTACGAGCAGTACTTC. This sequence encodes CASSWPRSGPENYEQYF. The rearrangement uses TRBV5-1 and TRBJ2-7, with D perhaps matching TRBD1 or TRBD2 (5 bases each). The V end lost 3 bases, the J end lost 3 bases, and 22 bases lay between the germline ends. CDR1 and CDR2 (germline): SGHRS, YFSETQ. The CDR3 covers 17 residues.